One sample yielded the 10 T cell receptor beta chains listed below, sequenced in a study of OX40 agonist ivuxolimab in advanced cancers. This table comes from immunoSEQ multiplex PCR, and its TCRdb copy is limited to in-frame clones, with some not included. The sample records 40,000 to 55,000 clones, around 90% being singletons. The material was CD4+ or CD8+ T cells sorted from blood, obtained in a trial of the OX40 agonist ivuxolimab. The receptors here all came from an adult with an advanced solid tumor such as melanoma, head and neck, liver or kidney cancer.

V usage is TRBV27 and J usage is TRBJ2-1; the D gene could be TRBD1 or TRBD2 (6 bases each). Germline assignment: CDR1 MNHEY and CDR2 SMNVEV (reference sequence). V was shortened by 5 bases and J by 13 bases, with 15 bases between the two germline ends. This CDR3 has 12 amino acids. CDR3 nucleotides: TGTGCCAGCAGTCCTGGGGGCGGGAATCAGTTCTTC. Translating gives CASSPGGGNQFF.

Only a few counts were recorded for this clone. CDR3 residues: CASSGDTPNYGYTF. CDR3 DNA: TGTGCCAGCAGTGGGGACACTCCTAACTATGGCTACACCTTC. The V gene is TRBV6-1, the J gene TRBJ1-2; perhaps TRBD1 as D (6 bases). CDR1 is MNHNS, CDR2 SASEGT, per germline. This CDR3 is 14 amino acids long. V was cut by 4 bases and J by 0 bases, with 9 bases left in between.

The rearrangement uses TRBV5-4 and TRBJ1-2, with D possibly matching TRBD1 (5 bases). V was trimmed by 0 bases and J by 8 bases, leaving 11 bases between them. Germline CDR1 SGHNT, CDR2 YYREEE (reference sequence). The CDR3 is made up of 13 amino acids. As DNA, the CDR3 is TGTGCCAGCAGCTTGGAGAGGGGTGACGGCTACACCTTC. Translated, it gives CASSLERGDGYTF.

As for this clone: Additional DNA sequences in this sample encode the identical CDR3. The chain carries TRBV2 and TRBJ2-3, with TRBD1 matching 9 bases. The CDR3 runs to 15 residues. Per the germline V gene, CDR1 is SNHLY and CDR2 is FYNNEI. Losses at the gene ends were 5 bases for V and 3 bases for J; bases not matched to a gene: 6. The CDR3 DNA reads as TGTGCCAGCAGTCCCGGGACAGGGAGTACAGATACGCAGTATTTT. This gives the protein CASSPGTGSTDTQYF.

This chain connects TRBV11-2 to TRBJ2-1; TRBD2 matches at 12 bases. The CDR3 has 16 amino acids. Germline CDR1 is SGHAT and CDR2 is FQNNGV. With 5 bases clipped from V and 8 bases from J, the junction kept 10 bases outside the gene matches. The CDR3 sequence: CASSTPTSGGGYEQFF. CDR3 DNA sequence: TGTGCCAGCAGCACGCCGACTAGCGGGGGTGGGTATGAGCAGTTCTTC.

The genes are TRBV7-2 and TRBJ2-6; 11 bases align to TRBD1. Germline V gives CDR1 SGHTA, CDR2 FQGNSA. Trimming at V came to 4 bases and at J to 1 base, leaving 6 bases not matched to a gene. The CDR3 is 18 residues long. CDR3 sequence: CASSYGQGAISGANVLTF. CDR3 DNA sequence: TGTGCCAGCAGCTACGGACAGGGGGCGATTTCTGGGGCCAACGTCCTGACTTTC.

The CDR3 nucleotides are TGTGCCAGCAGACCCAGTTGGGATGAGCAGTTCTTC. Translation gives CASRPSWDEQFF. The chain uses TRBV28 and TRBJ2-1; no firm D call. Trimming cost V 6 bases and J 8 bases, with 11 bases left between them. The germline CDR1 and CDR2 sequences are MDHEN and SYDVKM. CDR3 size: 12 residues.

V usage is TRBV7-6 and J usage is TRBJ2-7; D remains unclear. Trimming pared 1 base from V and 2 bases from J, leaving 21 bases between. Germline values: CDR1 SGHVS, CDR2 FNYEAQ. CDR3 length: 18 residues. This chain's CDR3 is CASSLVSRPGQGAYEQYF. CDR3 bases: TGTGCCAGCAGCTTAGTATCTCGGCCAGGCCAAGGAGCCTACGAGCAGTACTTC.

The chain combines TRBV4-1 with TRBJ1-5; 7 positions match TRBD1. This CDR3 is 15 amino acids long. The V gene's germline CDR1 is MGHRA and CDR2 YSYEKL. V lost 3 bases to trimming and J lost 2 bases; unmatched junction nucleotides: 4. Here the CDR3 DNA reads TGCGCCAGCAGCCAGGAAGACAGGGGCAATCAGCCCCAGCATTTT. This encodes CASSQEDRGNQPQHF.

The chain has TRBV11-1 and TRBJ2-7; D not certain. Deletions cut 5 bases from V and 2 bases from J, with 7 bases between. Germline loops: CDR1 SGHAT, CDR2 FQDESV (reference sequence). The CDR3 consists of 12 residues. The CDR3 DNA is TGTGCCAGCAGCCGTGACCCCTACGAGCAGTACTTC. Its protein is CASSRDPYEQYF.